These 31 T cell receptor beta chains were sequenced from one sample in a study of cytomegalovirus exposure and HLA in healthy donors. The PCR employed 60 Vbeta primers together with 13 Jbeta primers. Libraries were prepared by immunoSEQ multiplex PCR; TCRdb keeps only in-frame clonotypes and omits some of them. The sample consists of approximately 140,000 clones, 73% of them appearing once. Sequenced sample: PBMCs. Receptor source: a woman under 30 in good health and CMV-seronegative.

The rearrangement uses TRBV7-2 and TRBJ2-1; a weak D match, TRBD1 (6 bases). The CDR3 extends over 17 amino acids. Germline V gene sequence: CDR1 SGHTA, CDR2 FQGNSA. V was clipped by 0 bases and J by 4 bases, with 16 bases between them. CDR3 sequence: CASSLALRGMPYNEQFF. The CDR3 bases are TGTGCCAGCAGCTTAGCGCTGAGGGGGATGCCTTACAATGAGCAGTTCTTC. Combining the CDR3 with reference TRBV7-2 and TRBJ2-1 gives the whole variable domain GAGVSQSPSNKVTEKGKDVELRCDPISGHTALYWYRQSLGQGLEFLIYFQGNSAPDKSGLPSDRFSAERTGGSVSTLTIQRTQQEDSAVYLCASSLALRGMPYNEQFFGPGTRLTVL.

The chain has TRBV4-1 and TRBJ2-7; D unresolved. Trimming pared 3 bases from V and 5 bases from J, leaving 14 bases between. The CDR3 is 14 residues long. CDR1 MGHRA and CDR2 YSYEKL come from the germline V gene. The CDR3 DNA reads TGCGCCAGCAGCCACCTTAACGACTTGAACGAGCAGTACTTC. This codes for CASSHLNDLNEQYF.

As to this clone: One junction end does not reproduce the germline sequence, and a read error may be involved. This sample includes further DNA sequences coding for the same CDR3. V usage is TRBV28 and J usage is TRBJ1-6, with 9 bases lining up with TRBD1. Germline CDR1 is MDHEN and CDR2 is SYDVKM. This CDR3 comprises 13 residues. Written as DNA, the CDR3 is TGTGCTAGCAGGGGACAGGGAGGAGCACCCCTCCACTTT. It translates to CASRGQGGAPLHF.

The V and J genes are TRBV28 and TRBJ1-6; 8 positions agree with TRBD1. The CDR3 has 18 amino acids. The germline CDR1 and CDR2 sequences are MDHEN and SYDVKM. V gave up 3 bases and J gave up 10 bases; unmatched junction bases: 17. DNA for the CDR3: TGTGCCAGCAGTTTTCGCAGGGGGCTTAGTCCTAATGGCTCACCCCTCCACTTT. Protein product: CASSFRRGLSPNGSPLHF.

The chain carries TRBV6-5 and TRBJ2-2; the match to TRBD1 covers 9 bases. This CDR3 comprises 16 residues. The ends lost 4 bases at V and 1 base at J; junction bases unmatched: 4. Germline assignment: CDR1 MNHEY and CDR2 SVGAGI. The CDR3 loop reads CASSSPGQGNTGELFF. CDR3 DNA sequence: TGTGCCAGCAGTTCCCCGGGACAGGGGAACACCGGGGAGCTGTTTTTT.

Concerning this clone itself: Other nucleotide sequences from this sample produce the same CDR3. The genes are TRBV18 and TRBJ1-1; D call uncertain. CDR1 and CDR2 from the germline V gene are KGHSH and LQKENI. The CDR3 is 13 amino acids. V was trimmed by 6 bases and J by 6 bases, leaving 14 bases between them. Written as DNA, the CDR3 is TGTGCCAGCTCCCGACAAGGCAAGGCTGAAGCTTTCTTT. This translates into CASSRQGKAEAFF.

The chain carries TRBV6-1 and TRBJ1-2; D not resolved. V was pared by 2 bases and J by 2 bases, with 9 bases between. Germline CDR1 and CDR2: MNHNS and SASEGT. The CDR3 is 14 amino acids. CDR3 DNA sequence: TGTGCCAGCAGTGAATACGAGGTGAACTATGGCTACACCTTC. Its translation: CASSEYEVNYGYTF.

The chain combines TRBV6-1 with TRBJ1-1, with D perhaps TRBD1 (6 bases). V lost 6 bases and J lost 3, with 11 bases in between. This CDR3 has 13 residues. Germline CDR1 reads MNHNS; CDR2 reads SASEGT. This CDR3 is CASRGNRDTEAFF. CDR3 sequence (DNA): TGTGCCAGCAGGGGTAACAGGGACACTGAAGCTTTCTTT.

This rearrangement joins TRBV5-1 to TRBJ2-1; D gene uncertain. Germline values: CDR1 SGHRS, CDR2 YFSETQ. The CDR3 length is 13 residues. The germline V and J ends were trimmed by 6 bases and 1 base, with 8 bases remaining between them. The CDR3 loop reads CASNGGSYNEQFF. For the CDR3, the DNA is TGCGCCAGCAATGGCGGTTCCTACAATGAGCAGTTCTTC.

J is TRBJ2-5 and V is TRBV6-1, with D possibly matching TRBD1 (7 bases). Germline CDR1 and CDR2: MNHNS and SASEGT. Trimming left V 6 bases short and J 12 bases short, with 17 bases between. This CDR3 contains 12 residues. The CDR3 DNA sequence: TGTGCCAGCAGGGCGGGACAGCAAAGGGAGTACTTC. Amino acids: CASRAGQQREYF.

The CDR3 protein is CASSPWTDQPQHF. CDR3 nucleotide sequence: TGTGCCAGCAGTCCCTGGACAGATCAGCCCCAGCATTTT. The J gene is TRBJ1-5, the V gene TRBV6-5; a weak D match, TRBD1 (6 bases). CDR3 length equals 13 residues. Trimming removed 5 bases at V and 5 bases at J, with 10 bases between. Germline CDR1 and CDR2: MNHEY and SVGAGI.

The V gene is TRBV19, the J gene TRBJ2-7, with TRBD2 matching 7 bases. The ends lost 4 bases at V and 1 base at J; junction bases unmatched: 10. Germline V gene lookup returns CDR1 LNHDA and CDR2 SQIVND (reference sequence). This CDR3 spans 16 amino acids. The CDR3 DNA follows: TGTGCCAGTAGTAAGGGTCGGCGGGGGTATTCCTACGAGCAGTACGTC. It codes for CASSKGRRGYSYEQYV.

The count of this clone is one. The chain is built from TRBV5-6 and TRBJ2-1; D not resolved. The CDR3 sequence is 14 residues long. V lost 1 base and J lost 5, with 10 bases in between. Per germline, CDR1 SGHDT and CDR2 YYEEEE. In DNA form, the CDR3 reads TGTGCCAGCAGCTTGTTACACACGAACAATGAGCAGTTCTTC. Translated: CASSLLHTNNEQFF.

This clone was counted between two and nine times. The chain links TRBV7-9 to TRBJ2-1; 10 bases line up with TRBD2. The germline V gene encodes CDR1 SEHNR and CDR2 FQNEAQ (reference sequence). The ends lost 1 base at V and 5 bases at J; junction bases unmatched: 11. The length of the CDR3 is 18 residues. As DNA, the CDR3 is TGTGCCAGCAGCTTAGGGTTGAGGCTAGCGGGAGCACACAATGAGCAGTTCTTC. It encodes CASSLGLRLAGAHNEQFF.

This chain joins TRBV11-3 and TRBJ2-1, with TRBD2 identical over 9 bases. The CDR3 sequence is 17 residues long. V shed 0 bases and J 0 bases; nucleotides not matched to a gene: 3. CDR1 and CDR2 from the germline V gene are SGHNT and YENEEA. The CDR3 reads CASSLDFSGSSYNEQFF. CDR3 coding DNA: TGTGCCAGCAGCTTAGATTTTAGCGGGAGCTCCTACAATGAGCAGTTCTTC.

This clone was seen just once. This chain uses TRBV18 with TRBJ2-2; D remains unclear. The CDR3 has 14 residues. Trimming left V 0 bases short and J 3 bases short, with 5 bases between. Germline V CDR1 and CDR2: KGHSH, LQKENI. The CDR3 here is CASSPPSYTGELFF. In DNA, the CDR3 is TGTGCCAGCTCACCACCTTCTTACACCGGGGAGCTGTTTTTT.

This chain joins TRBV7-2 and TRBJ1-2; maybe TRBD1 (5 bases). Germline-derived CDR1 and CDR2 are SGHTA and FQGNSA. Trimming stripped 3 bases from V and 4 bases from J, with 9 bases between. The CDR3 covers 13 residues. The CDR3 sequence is CASSFDSSYGYTF. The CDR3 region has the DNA TGTGCCAGCAGCTTTGACAGCTCCTATGGCTACACCTTC.

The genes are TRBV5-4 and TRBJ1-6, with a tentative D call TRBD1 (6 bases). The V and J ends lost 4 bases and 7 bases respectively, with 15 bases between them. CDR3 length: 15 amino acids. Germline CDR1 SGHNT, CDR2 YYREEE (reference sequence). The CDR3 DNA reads TGTGCCAGCAGCCCCCAGGGGCGGTTCAATTCACCCCTCCACTTT. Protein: CASSPQGRFNSPLHF. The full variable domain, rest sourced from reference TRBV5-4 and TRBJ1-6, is ETGVTQSPTHLIKTRGQQVTLRCSSQSGHNTVSWYQQALGQGPQFIFQYYREEENGRGNFPPRFSGLQFPNYSSELNVNALELDDSALYLCASSPQGRFNSPLHFGNGTRLTVT.

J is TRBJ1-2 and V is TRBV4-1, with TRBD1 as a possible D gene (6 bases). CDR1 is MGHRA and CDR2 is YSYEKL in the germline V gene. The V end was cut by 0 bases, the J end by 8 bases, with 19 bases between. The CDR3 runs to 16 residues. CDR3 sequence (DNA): TGCGCCAGCAGCCAAGATAGGAACCGGGGACACCAAGGCTACACCTTC. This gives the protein CASSQDRNRGHQGYTF.

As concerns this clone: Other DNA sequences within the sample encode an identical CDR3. CDR3 protein: CASSLGSGQETQYF. CDR3 DNA sequence: TGCGCCAGCAGCTTGGGGTCAGGGCAAGAGACCCAGTACTTC. The chain combines TRBV5-1 with TRBJ2-5; weak D call: TRBD1 (5 bases). Germline V lookup: CDR1 SGHRS, CDR2 YFSETQ. The CDR3 sequence is 14 residues long. V was shortened by 0 bases and J by 2 bases, with 8 bases between the two germline ends.

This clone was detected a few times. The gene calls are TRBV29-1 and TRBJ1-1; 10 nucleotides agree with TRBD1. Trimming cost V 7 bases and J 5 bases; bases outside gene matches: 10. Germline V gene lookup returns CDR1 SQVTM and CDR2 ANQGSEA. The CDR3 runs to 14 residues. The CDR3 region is CSAGRTGGTTEAFF. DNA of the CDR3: TGCAGCGCCGGGAGGACAGGGGGAACTACTGAAGCTTTCTTT.

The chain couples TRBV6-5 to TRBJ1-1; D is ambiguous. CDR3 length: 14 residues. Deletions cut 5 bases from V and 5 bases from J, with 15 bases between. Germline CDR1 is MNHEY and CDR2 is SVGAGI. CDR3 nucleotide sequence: TGTGCCAGCAGTCCAGTCCATAGAGGGACTGAAGCTTTCTTT. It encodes CASSPVHRGTEAFF.

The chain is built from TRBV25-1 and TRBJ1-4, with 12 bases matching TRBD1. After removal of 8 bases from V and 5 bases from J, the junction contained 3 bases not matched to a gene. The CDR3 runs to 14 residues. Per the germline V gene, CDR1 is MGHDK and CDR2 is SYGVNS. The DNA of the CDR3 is TGTGCCAGCGGGACAGGGGGCGGAAATGAAAAACTGTTTTTT. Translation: CASGTGGGNEKLFF.

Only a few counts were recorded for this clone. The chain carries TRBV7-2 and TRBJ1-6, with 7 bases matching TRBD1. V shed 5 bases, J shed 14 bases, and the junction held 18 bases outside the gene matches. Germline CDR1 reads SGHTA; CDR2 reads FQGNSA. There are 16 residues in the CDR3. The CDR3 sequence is CASSPLKGAGPTALHF. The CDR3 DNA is TGTGCCAGCAGCCCCTTAAAGGGGGCAGGGCCAACTGCCCTCCACTTT.

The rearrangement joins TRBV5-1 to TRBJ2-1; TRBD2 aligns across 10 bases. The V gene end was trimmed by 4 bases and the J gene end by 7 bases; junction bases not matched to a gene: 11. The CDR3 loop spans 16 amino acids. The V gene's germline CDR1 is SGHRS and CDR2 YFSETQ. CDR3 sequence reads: CASSALLAGVGNEQFF. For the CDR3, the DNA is TGCGCCAGCAGCGCCCTCCTAGCGGGGGTTGGGAATGAGCAGTTCTTC.

In nucleotides, the CDR3 is TGTGCCAGCAGCTTGGCCGGGATAGCGGGAGGGTCTAACCAGTTCTTC. Encoded protein: CASSLAGIAGGSNQFF. This sequence joins TRBV5-4 and TRBJ2-1, with 11 bases fitting TRBD2. Germline V gene lookup returns CDR1 SGHNT and CDR2 YYREEE (reference sequence). This CDR3 has 16 residues. V was clipped by 0 bases and J by 13 bases; unmatched bases: 12.

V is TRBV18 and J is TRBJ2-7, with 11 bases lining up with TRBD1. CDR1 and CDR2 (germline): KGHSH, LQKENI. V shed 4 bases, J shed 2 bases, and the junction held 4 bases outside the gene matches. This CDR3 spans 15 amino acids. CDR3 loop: CASSRQGQGAYEQYF. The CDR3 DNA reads TGTGCCAGCTCACGCCAGGGACAGGGGGCCTACGAGCAGTACTTC.

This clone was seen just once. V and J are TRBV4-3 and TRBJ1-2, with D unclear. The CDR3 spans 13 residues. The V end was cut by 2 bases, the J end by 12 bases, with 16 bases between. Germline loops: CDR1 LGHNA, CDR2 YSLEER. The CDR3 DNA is TGCGCCAGCAGCCAATTTTTGGGAGCTATGAACACCTTC. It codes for CASSQFLGAMNTF.

The CDR3 DNA is TGTGCCAGCAGCCATGGGACAGGGGCGGGCACTGAAGCTTTCTTT. Translation gives CASSHGTGAGTEAFF. The chain combines TRBV14 with TRBJ1-1; 10 bases are a match to TRBD1. This CDR3 is 15 amino acids long. The germline V gene encodes CDR1 SGHDN and CDR2 FVKESK. After removal of 3 bases from V and 4 bases from J, the junction contained 5 bases not matched to a gene.

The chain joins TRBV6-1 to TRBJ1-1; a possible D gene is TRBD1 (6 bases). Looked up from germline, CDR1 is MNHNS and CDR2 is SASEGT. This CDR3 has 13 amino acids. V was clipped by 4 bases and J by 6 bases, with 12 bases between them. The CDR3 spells CASSVLQGSEAFF. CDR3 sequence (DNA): TGTGCCAGCAGTGTTCTACAGGGCTCTGAAGCTTTCTTT.

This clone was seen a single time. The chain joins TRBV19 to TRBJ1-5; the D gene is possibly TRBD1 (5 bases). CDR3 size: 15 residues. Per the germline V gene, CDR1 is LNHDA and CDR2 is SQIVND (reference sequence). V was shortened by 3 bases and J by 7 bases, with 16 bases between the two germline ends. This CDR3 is CASSIAQGPGQPQHF. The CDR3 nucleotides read TGTGCCAGTAGTATTGCGCAGGGCCCTGGGCAGCCCCAGCATTTT.